A single T cell receptor beta chain is shown here with its context. The antigen is unknown. J lost 5 bases, V lost 5 bases, and 11 bases had no gene match. Per the germline V gene, CDR1 is SGHTA and CDR2 is FQGNSA. The CDR3 is made up of 16 amino acids. This specimen comes from a study of cytotoxic CD8 clonotypes in ibrutinib-treated CLL. Study conclusions and caveats: Researchers report that baseline clonality outpaced age-matched healthy donors and tracked circulating CD8+ T-cell counts.

The repertoire was sequenced with immunoSEQ multiplex PCR; TCRdb's copy has only in-frame clones and lacks some. The repertoire has roughly 150,000 clones, about 88% of them found once; the top ten carry 3%. The sequence was collected from a human donor with chronic lymphocytic leukemia. The V gene is TRBV7-2, the J gene TRBJ2-5; 10 nucleotides align to TRBD2. This specimen was PBMCs, taken at disease progression, from a patient treated with ibrutinib. DNA for the CDR3: TGTGCCAGCAGCCCGGGGGTAGCGGGAGGATGGGAGACCCAGTACTTC. It is translated as CASSPGVAGGWETQYF.